This T cell receptor (beta chain) originates from a study of cytomegalovirus exposure and HLA in healthy donors. Findings and caveats of the study: The study listed under 200 cytomegalovirus-associated TCR beta chains. A classifier reportedly called cytomegalovirus status with high sensitivity and specificity.

The CDR3 has 16 residues. Germline CDR1 is SNHLY and CDR2 is FYNNEI. With 8 bases clipped from V and 0 bases from J, the junction kept 8 bases outside the gene matches. Sequencing was performed with immunoSEQ multiplex PCR; in TCRdb, only in-frame clones are kept and a portion is missing. The sample consists of about 88,000 clones, 84% of them appearing once. To note about this clone: The antigen remains undetermined.

The rearrangement links TRBV2 to TRBJ1-4, with 8 nucleotides matching TRBD1. This receptor was obtained from a woman aged 18-29 years in good health and CMV-seropositive. The sample comprised PBMCs. The CDR3 bases are TGTGCCAGCTCCGGGACAGGACCGGCAACTAATGAAAAACTGTTTTTT. Translating it yields CASSGTGPATNEKLFF.